This TCR beta chain was captured by sequencing in a study of beta chain features in type 1 diabetes. Study-wide points: Type 1 diabetes patients showed a moderate but significant shortening of TCRB CDR3s in all four CD4+ subsets.

Purities over 95% were achieved in all sorted populations. As every portion of the isolated RNA was reverse transcribed, the sequencing read expressed TCRB transcripts. Here immunoSEQ multiplex PCR was the method, and the copy in TCRdb shows in-frame clones only, minus some. The table includes 640,000 or so clones, around an eighth detected once. The CDR3 totals 13 residues. Germline lookup yields CDR1 ENHRY and CDR2 SYGVKD. V shed 6 bases and J shed 2 bases, with 9 bases lying between them. This clone was detected only a few times. Its matching antigen is unknown. At the DNA level, this CDR3 is encoded by other sequences in the same sample as well.

The J gene is TRBJ2-3, the V gene TRBV10-3; D possibly corresponds to TRBD1 (6 bases). What was sequenced was naive CD4+ T cells from blood. The sequence came from a man aged 18-30 years with type 1 diabetes. As DNA, the CDR3 is TGTGCCATCAGCGGACAGTCCACAGATACGCAGTATTTT. It translates to CAISGQSTDTQYF.